The 13 T cell receptor beta chains presented below share a single source sample, sequenced in a study of identical twins. TCRdb reprocessed the 5' RACE reads with MiXCR, giving one entry per CDR3 protein. There are roughly 290,000 distinct CDR3 sequences in the sample; roughly 9% occur only once, and about 7.1% lies in the top ten. Another study also made use of these data, one on yellow fever vaccine responses in identical twins.

The material sequenced was CD8+ T cells sorted from blood. Source of these receptors: a woman younger than 30 in good health.

The rearrangement links TRBV20-1 to TRBJ2-7, with 8 bases fitting TRBD2. The junction had 7 bases not matched to a gene; V was cut back by 6 bases and J by 0 bases. The CDR3 covers 14 residues. CDR1 and CDR2 (germline): DFQATT, SNEGSKA (reference sequence). This CDR3 is CSARPLADSYEQYF. In nucleotides, the CDR3 is TGCAGTGCGAGGCCACTAGCGGACTCCTACGAGCAGTACTTC.

This clonotype was detected ten times or more. The J gene is TRBJ1-2, the V gene TRBV4-1, with D perhaps TRBD1 (6 bases). Deletions cut 2 bases from V and 0 bases from J, with 13 bases between. The V gene's germline CDR1 is MGHRA and CDR2 YSYEKL. This CDR3 has 16 residues. The CDR3 sequence is CASSQQQGQSNYGYTF. The CDR3, as DNA: TGCGCCAGCAGCCAACAACAGGGCCAATCTAACTATGGCTACACCTTC.

Comment on this clonotype: This may come from a read error, since a much larger clone is one base off. This chain uses TRBV27 with TRBJ2-2; tentatively, D is TRBD2 (5 bases). This CDR3 has 16 amino acids. Per the germline V gene, CDR1 is MNHEY and CDR2 is SMNVEV (reference sequence). The CDR3 region is CASSTPDGSNTGEPFF. CDR3 in DNA: TGTGCCAGCAGCACCCCGGACGGATCGAACACCGGGGAGCCGTTTTTT.

This clonotype occurred many times. The chain links TRBV27 to TRBJ2-7, with TRBD2 matching over 8 bases. This CDR3 has 13 amino acids. V was pared by 5 bases and J by 3 bases, with 3 bases of the junction left unmatched. The V gene's germline CDR1 is MNHEY and CDR2 SMNVEV (reference sequence). As DNA, the CDR3 is TGTGCCAGCAGTAGGACTAGCAGCTACGAGCAGTACTTC. The encoded protein is CASSRTSSYEQYF.

This clonotype was seen at least ten times. The rearrangement uses TRBV19 and TRBJ2-2; D unresolved. CDR3 length equals 12 residues. The V gene's germline CDR1 is LNHDA and CDR2 SQIVND (reference sequence). Trimming removed 3 bases at V and 6 bases at J, with 5 bases between. The CDR3 sequence: CASSIFPGELFF. The CDR3 DNA is TGTGCCAGTAGTATCTTTCCCGGGGAGCTGTTTTTT.

The CDR3 bases are TGTGCCACCAGCAGCTCTACCGGGACAGATAATGAAAAACTGTTTTTT. It yields the protein CATSSSTGTDNEKLFF. J is TRBJ1-4 and V is TRBV15; TRBD1 matches 7 bases. The CDR3 is made up of 16 amino acids. The trim removed 3 bases at V and 4 bases at J, leaving 8 bases unmatched. Germline V gives CDR1 LNHNV, CDR2 YYDKDF (reference sequence).

This chain links TRBV11-2 with TRBJ2-7, with D perhaps matching TRBD1 (5 bases). Trimming left V 2 bases short and J 6 bases short, with 17 bases between. Germline values: CDR1 SGHAT, CDR2 FQNNGV. This CDR3 has 15 residues. The CDR3 DNA reads as TGTGCCAGCAGCTTATTTCTTCCAGGGCCCGGCGAGCAGTACTTC. Amino acid sequence: CASSLFLPGPGEQYF.

This clonotype was counted at least ten times. The chain recombines TRBV12-3 or TRBV12-4 with TRBJ2-1, with no clear D. The V end lost 6 bases, the J end lost 2 bases, and 14 bases lay between the germline ends. The CDR3 extends over 15 amino acids. The CDR3 region has the DNA TGTGCCAGCAGCCTCATGGGTGCAGCCTACAATGAGCAGTTCTTC. Translating it yields CASSLMGAAYNEQFF.

This clonotype showed up many times. The V and J genes are TRBV11-2 and TRBJ1-5; D not resolved. Germline CDR1 reads SGHAT; CDR2 reads FQNNGV. The CDR3 length is 13 residues. V was pared by 5 bases and J by 3 bases, with 8 bases between. The CDR3 spells CASSPGDNQPQHF. CDR3 bases: TGTGCCAGCAGCCCCGGGGACAATCAGCCCCAGCATTTT.

CDR3 amino acids: CASSPAGTLTDEAFF. The CDR3 DNA sequence: TGCGCCAGCAGCCCCGCCGGGACTCTAACGGATGAAGCTTTCTTT. The chain recombines TRBV5-1 with TRBJ1-1, with D maybe TRBD1 (5 bases). Trimming removed 4 bases at V and 7 bases at J, with 20 bases between. The CDR3 runs 15 residues. Germline-derived CDR1 and CDR2 are SGHRS and YFSETQ.

This chain links TRBV2 with TRBJ1-1, with a weak D call TRBD1 (5 bases). The germline gives CDR1 SNHLY, CDR2 FYNNEI. This CDR3 has 14 amino acids. Deletions cut 6 bases from V and 4 bases from J, with 15 bases between. CDR3 coding DNA: TGTGCCAGCAGCGCGGTGTGGGGGGGCACTGAAGCTTTCTTT. Residues: CASSAVWGGTEAFF. Full variable domain (rest looked up from reference TRBV2 and TRBJ1-1): EPEVTQTPSHQVTQMGQEVILRCVPISNHLYFYWYRQILGQKVEFLVSFYNNEISEKSEIFDDQFSVERPDGSNFTLKIRSTKLEDSAMYFCASSAVWGGTEAFFGQGTRLTVV.

The chain uses TRBV7-2 and TRBJ2-3, with 7 nucleotides matching TRBD1. Germline CDR1 reads SGHTA; CDR2 reads FQGNSA. The trim removed 5 bases at V and 1 base at J, leaving 3 bases unmatched. This CDR3 is 14 amino acids long. The CDR3 sequence is CASSHGQGTDTQYF. The CDR3 nucleotides read TGTGCCAGCAGCCATGGACAGGGCACAGATACGCAGTATTTT.

The sample holds a few counts of this clonotype. The V and J genes are TRBV7-8 and TRBJ2-5; no clear D gene. CDR3 length: 13 amino acids. Trimming took 2 bases from V and 2 from J, leaving 6 bases between them. Germline assignment: CDR1 SGHVS and CDR2 FQNEAQ. CDR3 region: CASSLPAQETQYF. CDR3 sequence (DNA): TGTGCCAGCAGCTTACCAGCTCAAGAGACCCAGTACTTC.